The 5 T cell receptor beta chains given below trace back to one sample, sequenced in a study of T-cell memory formation after mild COVID-19. MiXCR, applied by TCRdb to the 5' RACE reads, yields one record per CDR3 protein. Of more than 250,000 distinct CDR3 sequences listed, 15% to 20% are singletons. The source material was PBMCs or a T cell subset sorted from them (not recorded which). These TCRs come from a man aged 18-30 years who had mild COVID-19 (a few samples of this study predate the infection). Cell type and time point are not known.

The rearrangement links TRBV6-1 to TRBJ1-1; D gene uncertain. The germline CDR1 and CDR2 sequences are MNHNS and SASEGT. The CDR3 totals 12 residues. V was shortened by 4 bases and J by 3 bases, with 6 bases between the two germline ends. CDR3 protein: CASSGQDTEAFF. CDR3 sequence (DNA): TGTGCCAGCAGTGGGCAGGACACTGAAGCTTTCTTT.

This clonotype was observed a handful of times. This chain's CDR3 is CASSGQGMETQYF. For the CDR3, the DNA is TGCGCCAGCAGCGGACAGGGCATGGAGACCCAGTACTTC. The chain joins TRBV5-1 to TRBJ2-5; 8 nucleotides match TRBD1. The CDR3 has 13 amino acids. Germline V lookup: CDR1 SGHRS, CDR2 YFSETQ. Trimming took 4 bases from V and 5 from J; bases not matched to a gene: 4.

The chain employs TRBV6-1 and TRBJ2-3, with D maybe TRBD2 (5 bases). The V end lost 2 bases, the J end lost 4 bases, and 16 bases lay between the germline ends. CDR3 length equals 16 residues. Germline V gene sequence: CDR1 MNHNS, CDR2 SASEGT. CDR3 nucleotides: TGTGCCAGCAGTGAAATGGTGGGCTCGGGGTCAGATACGCAGTATTTT. Translation: CASSEMVGSGSDTQYF.

This clonotype turned up a few times. CDR3 DNA sequence: TGTGCCAGCAGTGACGTACAGGGGGCACCCACAGATACGCAGTATTTT. This translates into CASSDVQGAPTDTQYF. The rearrangement links TRBV6-1 to TRBJ2-3; 9 bases align to TRBD1. With 3 bases clipped from V and 2 bases from J, the junction kept 6 bases outside the gene matches. The CDR3 loop spans 16 amino acids. From germline, CDR1 is MNHNS and CDR2 SASEGT.

This clonotype was detected only a few times. The rearrangement links TRBV9 to TRBJ2-3; 8 nucleotides agree with TRBD2. Trimming cost V 0 bases and J 4 bases; bases outside gene matches: 7. The CDR3 covers 16 residues. Germline CDR1 reads SGDLS; CDR2 reads YYNGEE. The CDR3 loop reads CASSVGGLGPPDTQYF. CDR3 bases: TGTGCCAGCAGCGTAGGGGGACTAGGGCCCCCAGATACGCAGTATTTT.